This TCR beta chain was documented in a study of blood T cell repertoires in COVID-19. Within the 2 weeks before study entry, each person in the exposed group met a COVID-19 case. With 4 bases removed from V and 3 bases from J, the gap between germline ends came to 8 bases. Germline V lookup: CDR1 GTSNPN, CDR2 SVGIG (reference sequence). The CDR3 sequence is 12 residues long. Under the authors' procedure: The assay estimated nucleated cells by amplifying reference gene primers. Assay: immunoSEQ multiplex PCR; the TCRdb copy retains only in-frame clones and omits some. D and trimming come from the DNA, and the V and J calls and clone size come from that table. The repertoire holds fewer than 250,000 clones, with about 87% as singletons.

The J gene is TRBJ2-3, the V gene TRBV30; D is uncertain. The receptor's source is a middle-aged man who had been exposed to COVID-19. What was sequenced was PBMCs or T cells enriched from blood (not recorded which). DNA for the CDR3: TGTGCCTGGAATCCTAGGACAGATACGCAGTATTTT. The encoded protein is CAWNPRTDTQYF.